This record looks at one T cell receptor beta chain sequence and its context. Its cognate antigen is unknown. Nominally healthy donors were sampled, though unrecorded immune exposures were likely. The data were taken from a study of cytomegalovirus exposure and HLA in healthy donors. The primer mix had 60 Vbeta and 13 Jbeta primers. The table came from immunoSEQ multiplex PCR; TCRdb's copy has only in-frame clones and leaves some out. The sample lists 130,000 or so clones; around four fifths were seen once. Study-level points and caveats: According to a later analysis, donors in an Asian-associated ancestry cluster reportedly had fewer N-insertions than the roughly 720-donor mean.

The CDR3 loop spans 16 amino acids. Sequencing was performed on PBMCs. This chain links TRBV21-1 with TRBJ2-1; TRBD2 was called by the table and not checked on the DNA. TRBV21-1 has pseudogene status. The source of this sequence is a man younger than 45 in good health and CMV-seronegative. CDR3: CASRHPISGALNEQFF. In DNA, the CDR3 is TGTGCCAGCAGGCACCCGATTAGCGGGGCTCTAAATGAGCAGTTCTTC.